The clone carrying this TCR beta chain appeared a few times. TCRdb re-called the 5' RACE reads with MiXCR, one entry per CDR3 protein. The sample yields some 320,000 distinct CDR3 sequences, approximately 4% seen once. The data are from a study of T cells after yellow fever vaccination. There are 14 residues in the CDR3. Per germline, CDR1 SGHTA and CDR2 FQGNSA. V lost 3 bases and J lost 4, with 9 bases in between. This receptor was taken from a man between 18 and 35 years old who received the YFV17D yellow fever vaccine. Specimen: PBMCs, collected 15 days after the yellow fever booster vaccination. The V call is TRBV7-2, the J call TRBJ1-4; D remains ambiguous. The CDR3 reads CASSLSWVNEKLFF. As DNA, the CDR3 is TGTGCCAGCAGCTTGTCATGGGTTAATGAAAAACTGTTTTTT.